This T cell receptor (beta chain) emerged from a study of T cell clonality in common variable immunodeficiency (dated by TCRdb to about 2015). The paper's findings and limits, for the study overall: CVID subjects shared fewer TCRbeta clones with each other than healthy controls did (p < 0.0001). According to the authors, finding the cause of the higher clonality in CVID would require sequencing the repertoires of T cell subpopulations. Although equal DNA input was used, an average of about 85,000 unique sequences per sample was obtained for controls, compared with approximately 30,000 for CVID samples. TCRbeta clonality was higher in CVID subjects than in healthy controls (t-test p = 0.018), and the increase was most characteristic of about a third of subjects. Patient heterogeneity within the CVID cohort put limits on correlating repertoire features with clinical complications. Fewer deletions and N-nucleotide insertions were reportedly observed in CVID TCRbeta sequences, and highly modified clones with 13 or more V deletions were reportedly absent from CVID TCRbeta sequences.

Counted from cysteine to phenylalanine, this CDR3 has 15 amino acids. The 36 bases shown cover part of the CDR3, and their frame starts at base 1. As encoded in the germline V gene, CDR1 is SNHLY while CDR2 is FYNNEI. V loses 2 bases at its end and J loses 4 bases; junction bases beyond the gene matches: 6. As for this clone: Its antigen specificity is not known. The read ends 3 residues early relative to the CDR3; the germline J gene fills the gap.

Standard criteria were used to diagnose CVID, namely serum IgG, IgA and/or IgM reduced below the normal range together with specific antibody deficiency. The CVID group comprised 40 to 45 subjects, approximately 15 female and roughly 30 male, aged roughly 8 to 64 years with a mean age of approximately 42. Most CVID patients and most healthy controls were of Caucasian heritage. At the time of study participation, every CVID subject had been on replacement immunoglobulin therapy for at least one year. When blood was collected, none of the CVID subjects were ill or on immunomodulatory or immunosuppressive medication. Heparinized peripheral whole blood samples of roughly 5 to 8 ml were obtained from each donor. TCRbeta CDR3 repertoires were sequenced from genomic DNA of adults with common variable immune deficiency (CVID) and healthy adult controls. Diluted blood was density-centrifuged over Hypaque 1077 or Ficoll-Paque to isolate peripheral blood mononuclear cells. Genomic DNA was obtained from unsorted mononuclear cells using either Qiagen column purification or a centrifugation-based method.

For sequencing, equivalent amounts of genomic DNA were input from CVID and control samples. For every sample, a 60 bp segment covering the rearranged TCRbeta CDR3 region was amplified and then sequenced. The immunoSEQ assay, a bias-corrected multiplex PCR combined with high-throughput sequencing, was used for TCRbeta amplification. As for the original processing: Every unique nucleotide sequence counted as a clone and was annotated with V, D and J genes, copy number and frequency. Sequences were labeled productive if in frame, and non-productive if out of frame or containing stop codons. As previously described, clonality was calculated on the basis of Shannon's entropy. The predicted amino acid sequences of productive clones were used to derive mean CDR3 Kyte-Doolittle hydropathy. Hierarchical clustering of scaled V gene usage was performed with the R hclust function using Manhattan distance and complete linkage. Clone sharing by CDR3 amino acid sequence was assessed by resampling 12 repertoires per group over 100 rounds. Repertoires were searched for 60 to 80 published EBV-specific and a few hundred published CMV-specific TCRbeta sequences. Analysis left out a couple of CVID samples that produced under 10,000 sequences, so around 40 CVID repertoires remained. Not all clones reach the TCRdb copy of this immuneACCESS table, which keeps in-frame sequences only. Checked studies attribute under half of the gap to unresolved V genes and leave the rest unexplained. Clone size and the V and J calls come from that table; the DNA yielded D and trimming. This sample shows tens of thousands of clones, and none of them turns up only once. The ten largest clones take up approximately 5.6% of the sample.

The sequencing input was peripheral blood mononuclear cells. The TCR was taken from a human donor with common variable immunodeficiency. The chain was built from TRBV2 and TRBJ2-5, with TRBD1 identical over 8 junction bases. CDR3 DNA (partial): TGTGCCAGCAGTGAAACTCGACAGGGGCTAGAGACC. This translates into CASSETRQGLET. The entire CDR3 reads CASSETRQGLETQYF.